This T cell receptor beta chain was recovered during a study of blood T cell repertoires in COVID-19. Study in general: Acute and convalescent COVID-19 specimens originated in the United States, Italy and Spain. Sources were T cells, B-cell-depleted T cells, or PBMCs; the material itself was cDNA or gDNA.

Original processing notes: Using reference gene primer amplification, nucleated cell counts were estimated. Profiling relied on immunoSEQ multiplex PCR, and the TCRdb table lists in-frame clones only, not all of them. The V and J calls and clone size come from that table; D and trimming were worked out from the DNA. The sample contains approximately 120,000 clones, approximately 84% of which appear only once. The CDR3 extends over 13 amino acids. The ends were cut back, 6 bases at V and 1 base at J, with 9 bases in the middle. CDR1 MRHNA and CDR2 SNTAGT come from the germline V gene. The V call is TRBV6-4, the J call TRBJ2-5, with a weak D call TRBD2 (5 bases). The specimen sequenced was peripheral blood. The clonotype comes from a woman aged 50 to 60 who had recovered from COVID-19. CDR3 bases: TGTGCCAGCAGCGCGGGTCCCCAAGAGACCCAGTACTTC. Protein sequence: CASSAGPQETQYF.